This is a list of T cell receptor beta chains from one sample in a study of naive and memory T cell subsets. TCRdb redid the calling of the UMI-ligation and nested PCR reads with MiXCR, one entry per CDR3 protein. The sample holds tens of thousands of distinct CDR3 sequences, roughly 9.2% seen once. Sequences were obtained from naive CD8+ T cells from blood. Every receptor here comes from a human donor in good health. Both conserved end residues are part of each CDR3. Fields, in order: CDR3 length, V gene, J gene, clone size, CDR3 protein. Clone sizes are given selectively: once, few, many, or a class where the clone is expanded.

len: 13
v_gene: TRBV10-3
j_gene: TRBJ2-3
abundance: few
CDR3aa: CAITEEGTDTQYF

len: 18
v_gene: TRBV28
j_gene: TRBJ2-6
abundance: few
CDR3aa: CASSPILTAFSGANVLTF

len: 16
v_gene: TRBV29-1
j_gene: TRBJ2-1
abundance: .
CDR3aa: CSVEDLGLAGGPEQFF

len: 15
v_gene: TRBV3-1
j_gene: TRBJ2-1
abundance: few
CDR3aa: CASSQEEREGNEQFF

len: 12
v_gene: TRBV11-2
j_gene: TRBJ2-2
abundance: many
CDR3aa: CASSWGGGELFF

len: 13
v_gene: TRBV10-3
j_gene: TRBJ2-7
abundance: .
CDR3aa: CAIRTGDSYEQYF

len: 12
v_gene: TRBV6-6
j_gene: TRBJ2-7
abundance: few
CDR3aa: CASRQGLYEQYF

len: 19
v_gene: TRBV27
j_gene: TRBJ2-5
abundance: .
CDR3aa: CASSSPGLAGGPRIETQYF

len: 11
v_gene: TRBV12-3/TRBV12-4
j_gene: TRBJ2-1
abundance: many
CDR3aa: CASSFINEQFF

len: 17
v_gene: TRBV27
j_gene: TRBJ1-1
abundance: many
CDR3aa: CASSLFFRPGSDTEAFF

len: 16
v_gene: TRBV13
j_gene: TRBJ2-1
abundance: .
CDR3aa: CASSLPGAGASDEQFF

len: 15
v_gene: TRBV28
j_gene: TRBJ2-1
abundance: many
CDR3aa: CASSFRTSGYNEQFF

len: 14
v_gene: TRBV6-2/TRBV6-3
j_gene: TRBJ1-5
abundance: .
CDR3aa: CASSPRGGNQPQHF

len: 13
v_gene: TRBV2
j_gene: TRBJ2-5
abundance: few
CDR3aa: CASSAAGGETQYF

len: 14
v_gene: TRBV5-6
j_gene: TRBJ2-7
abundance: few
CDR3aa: CASSPGSSTYEQYF

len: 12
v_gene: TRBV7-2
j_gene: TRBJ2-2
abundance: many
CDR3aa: CASSLGAGELFF

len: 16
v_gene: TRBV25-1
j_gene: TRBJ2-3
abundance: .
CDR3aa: CASSVPTVQRTDTQYF

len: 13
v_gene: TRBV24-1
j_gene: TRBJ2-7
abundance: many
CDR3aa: CATQTGGGYEQYF

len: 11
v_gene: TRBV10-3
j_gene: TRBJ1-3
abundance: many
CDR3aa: CAVLSGNTIYF

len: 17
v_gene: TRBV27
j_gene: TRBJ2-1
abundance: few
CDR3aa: CASSKIQQGYSYNEQFF

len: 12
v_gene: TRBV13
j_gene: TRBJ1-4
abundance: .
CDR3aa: CASRRFDEKLFF

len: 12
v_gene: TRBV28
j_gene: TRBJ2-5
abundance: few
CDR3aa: CASSHGPETQYF

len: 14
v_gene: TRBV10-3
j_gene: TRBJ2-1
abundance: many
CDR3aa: CAISESGSGSGKFF

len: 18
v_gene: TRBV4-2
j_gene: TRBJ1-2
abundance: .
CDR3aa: CASSQDIGAAGRGYGYTF

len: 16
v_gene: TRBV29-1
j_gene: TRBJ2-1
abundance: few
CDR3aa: CSAVAGGIRTYNEQFF

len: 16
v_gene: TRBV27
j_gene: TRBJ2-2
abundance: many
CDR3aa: CASRPFSGTNTGELFF

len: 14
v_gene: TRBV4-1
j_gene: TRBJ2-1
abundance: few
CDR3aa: CASSQGPGGDEQFF

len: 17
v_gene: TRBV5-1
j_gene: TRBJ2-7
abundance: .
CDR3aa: CASSLSPGLYSSYEQYF

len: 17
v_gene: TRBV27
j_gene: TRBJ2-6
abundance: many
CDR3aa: CASSFQANRGWANVLTF

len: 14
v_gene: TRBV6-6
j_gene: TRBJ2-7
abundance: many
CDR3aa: CASSYDIRVNEQYF

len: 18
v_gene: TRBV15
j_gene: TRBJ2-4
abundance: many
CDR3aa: CATSRALRREGSENIQYF

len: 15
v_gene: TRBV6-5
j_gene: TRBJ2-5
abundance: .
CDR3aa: CASSYSQSGRETQYF

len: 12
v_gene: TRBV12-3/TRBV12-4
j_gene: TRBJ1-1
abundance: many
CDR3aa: CASSQGNTEAFF

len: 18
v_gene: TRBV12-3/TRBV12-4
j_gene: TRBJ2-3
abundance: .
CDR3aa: CASSLASGRGAATDTQYF

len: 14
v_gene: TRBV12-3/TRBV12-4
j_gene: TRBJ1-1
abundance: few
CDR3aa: CASSFIQGRAEAFF

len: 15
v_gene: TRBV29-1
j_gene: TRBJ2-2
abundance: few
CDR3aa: CSVDSGELSTGELFF

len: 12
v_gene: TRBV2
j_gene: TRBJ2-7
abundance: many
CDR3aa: CASNRGPYEQYF

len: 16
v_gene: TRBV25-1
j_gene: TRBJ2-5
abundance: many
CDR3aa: CASSEQTGTGWETQYF

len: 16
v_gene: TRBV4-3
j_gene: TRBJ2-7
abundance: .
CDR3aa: CASSQDPGQGRYEQYF

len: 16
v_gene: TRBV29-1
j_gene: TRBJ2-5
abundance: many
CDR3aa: CSVARARERRQETQYF

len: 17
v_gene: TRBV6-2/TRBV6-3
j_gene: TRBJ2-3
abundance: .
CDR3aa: CASSRPGLAGTGDTQYF

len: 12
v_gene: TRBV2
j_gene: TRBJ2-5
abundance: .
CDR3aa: CASISSPVTQYF

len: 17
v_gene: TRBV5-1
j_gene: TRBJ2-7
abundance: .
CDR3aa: CASSSGTSAQSSYEQYF

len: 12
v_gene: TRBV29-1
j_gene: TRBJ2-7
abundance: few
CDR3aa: CSVLEGAYEQYF